This TCR beta chain is from a study of Graves' ophthalmopathy and Graves' hyperthyroidism. Hyperthyroidism was new, under 2 months, in patients aged 18 to 65. V was cut by 0 bases and J by 4 bases, with 16 bases left in between. The CDR3 is made up of 17 amino acids. In germline, CDR1 is GTSNPN, CDR2 SVGIG (reference sequence). Investigators amplified TCR beta CDR3 regions from RNA transcripts. First-round RT-PCR employed HTBI primers, with a second-round multiplex PCR after it. TCRdb re-analysed the multiplex PCR reads in MiXCR, keeping a single row per CDR3 protein. The sample includes 400,000 to 500,000 distinct CDR3 sequences, more than 20% of them seen just once.

Specimen: peripheral blood. This receptor was taken from a woman under 30 with stable Graves' hyperthyroidism. The chain employs TRBV30 and TRBJ1-6; possibly TRBD1 for D (5 bases). The CDR3 region is CAWSVRAGRQYNSPLHF. The CDR3 DNA reads as TGTGCCTGGAGTGTACGGGCAGGGCGGCAGTATAATTCACCCCTCCACTTT.